The entry below describes one T cell receptor (beta chain). The target antigen is unknown. This specimen belongs to a study of human T cells and chemical hapten exposure. General observations from the study: Large CDR3 similarity clusters arose significantly more often from expanded TCRs than from controls.

The time point: patch test 1, 2 weeks after DPC sensitization. Treatment specified: therapeutic diphenylcyclopropenone sensitization with weekly scalp DPC. For the library, individual cDNA molecules each received unique molecular identifiers. TCRdb processed the RACE reads anew with MiXCR; each CDR3 protein has one entry. The sample has roughly 72,000 distinct CDR3 sequences; 10% are singletons. This CDR3 has 15 amino acids. V lost 5 bases to trimming and J lost 6 bases; unmatched junction nucleotides: 6. Per the germline V gene, CDR1 is KGHSH and CDR2 is LQKENI. Source: whole blood, taken in connection with sensitization to the hapten diphenylcyclopropenone (DPC). The clonotype originates from a woman between 45 and 60 years old with alopecia areata. Some clones in this sample may be carry-over from other donors' samples. The chain recombines TRBV18 with TRBJ2-1; 11 bases align to TRBD1. In nucleotides, the CDR3 is TGTGCCAGCTCATCCCGGGACAGGGGGACCAATGAGCAGTTCTTC. This codes for CASSSRDRGTNEQFF.